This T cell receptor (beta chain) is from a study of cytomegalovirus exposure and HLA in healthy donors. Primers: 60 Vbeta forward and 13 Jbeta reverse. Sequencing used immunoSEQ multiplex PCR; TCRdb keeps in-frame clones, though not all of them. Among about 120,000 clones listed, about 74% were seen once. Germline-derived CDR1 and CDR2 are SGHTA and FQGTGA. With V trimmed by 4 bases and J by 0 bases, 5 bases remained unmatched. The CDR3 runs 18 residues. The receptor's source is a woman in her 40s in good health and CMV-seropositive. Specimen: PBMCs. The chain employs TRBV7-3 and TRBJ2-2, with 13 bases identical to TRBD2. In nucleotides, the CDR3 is TGTGCCAGCAGCTCGGGACTAGCGGGATTCGCGAACACCGGGGAGCTGTTTTTT. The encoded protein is CASSSGLAGFANTGELFF.